The clone carrying this T cell receptor (beta chain) is deemed medium-sized. This entry comes from a study of blood T cell repertoires in COVID-19. The overall study: Whether acute or convalescent, the COVID-19 samples came from the United States, Italy and Spain. PBMCs, B-cell-depleted T cells, or T cells provided the cDNA or gDNA that made up the material.

Enrolled through a virtual design, the participants were between 18 and 89 years of age and came from 24 US areas. How the authors handled the data: Amplification from reference gene primers served as the basis for estimated nucleated cell counts. TCRdb's copy holds only in-frame clones and misses some; the assay was immunoSEQ multiplex PCR. V and J calls and clone size come straight from that table; D and trimming were deduced from the DNA. The sample records around 230,000 clones, about 80% being singletons. Specimen: PBMCs or T cells enriched from blood (not recorded which). This clonotype originated in a man between 40 and 49 years old who had recovered from COVID-19.

The CDR3 loop reads CASRDRSEQFF. The CDR3 DNA is TGTGCCAGCAGGGACAGAAGTGAGCAGTTCTTC. The gene calls are TRBV2 and TRBJ2-1, with D possibly TRBD1 on 6 matching bases. V dropped 6 bases and J dropped 9 bases, with 9 bases sitting between them. The CDR3 length is 11 residues. Germline loops: CDR1 SNHLY, CDR2 FYNNEI.